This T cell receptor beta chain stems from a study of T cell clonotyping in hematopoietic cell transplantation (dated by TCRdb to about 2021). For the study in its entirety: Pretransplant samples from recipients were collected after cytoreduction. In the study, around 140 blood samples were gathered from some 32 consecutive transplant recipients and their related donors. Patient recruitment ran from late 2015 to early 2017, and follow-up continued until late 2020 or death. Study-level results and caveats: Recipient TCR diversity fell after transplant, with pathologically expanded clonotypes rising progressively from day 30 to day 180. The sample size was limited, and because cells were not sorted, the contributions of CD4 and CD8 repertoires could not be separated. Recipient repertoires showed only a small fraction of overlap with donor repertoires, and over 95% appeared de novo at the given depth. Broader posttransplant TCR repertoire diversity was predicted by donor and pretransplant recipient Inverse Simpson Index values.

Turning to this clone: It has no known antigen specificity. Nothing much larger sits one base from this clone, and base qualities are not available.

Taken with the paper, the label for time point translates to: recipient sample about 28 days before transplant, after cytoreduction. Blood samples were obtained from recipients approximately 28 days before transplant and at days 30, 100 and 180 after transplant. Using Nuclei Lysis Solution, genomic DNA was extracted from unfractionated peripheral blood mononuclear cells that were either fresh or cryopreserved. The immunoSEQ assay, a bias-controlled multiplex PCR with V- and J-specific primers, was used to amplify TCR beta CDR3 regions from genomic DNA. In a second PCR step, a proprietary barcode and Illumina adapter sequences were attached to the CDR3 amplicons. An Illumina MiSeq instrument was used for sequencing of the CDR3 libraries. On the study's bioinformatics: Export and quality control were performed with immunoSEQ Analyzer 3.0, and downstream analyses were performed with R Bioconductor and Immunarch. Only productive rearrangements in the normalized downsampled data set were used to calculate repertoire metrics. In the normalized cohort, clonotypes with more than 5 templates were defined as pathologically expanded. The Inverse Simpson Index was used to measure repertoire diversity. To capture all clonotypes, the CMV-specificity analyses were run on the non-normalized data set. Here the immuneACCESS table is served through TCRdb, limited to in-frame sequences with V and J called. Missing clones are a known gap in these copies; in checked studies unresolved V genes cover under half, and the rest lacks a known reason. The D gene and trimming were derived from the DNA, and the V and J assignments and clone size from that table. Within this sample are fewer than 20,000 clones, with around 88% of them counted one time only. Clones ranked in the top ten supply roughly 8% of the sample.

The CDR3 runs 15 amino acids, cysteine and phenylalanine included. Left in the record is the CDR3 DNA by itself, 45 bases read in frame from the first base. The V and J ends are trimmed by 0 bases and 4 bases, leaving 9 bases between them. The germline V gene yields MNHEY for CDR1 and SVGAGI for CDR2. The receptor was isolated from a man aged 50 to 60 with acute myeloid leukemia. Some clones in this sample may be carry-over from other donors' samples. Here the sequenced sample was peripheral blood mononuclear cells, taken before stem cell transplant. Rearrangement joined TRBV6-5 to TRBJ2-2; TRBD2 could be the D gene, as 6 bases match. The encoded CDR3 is CASSYSIGSTGELFF. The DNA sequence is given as TGTGCCAGCAGTTACTCGATCGGGAGCACCGGGGAGCTGTTTTTT.